The 22 T cell receptor beta chains reported below all come from one sample, sequenced in a study of T cells in Graves' hyperthyroidism and ophthalmopathy. The investigators amplified TCR beta CDR3 regions from RNA transcripts. Carried out on the TCR CDR3, a first-round RT-PCR used the HTBI primer set. In TCRdb, the multiplex PCR reads were re-called with MiXCR into one record per CDR3 protein. The data show 200,000 to 250,000 distinct CDR3 sequences, 17% seen once. The sample taken for sequencing was blood. The source of these receptors is a man aged 50 to 59 with Graves' hyperthyroidism.

This clonotype has only a few counts. The CDR3 region has the DNA TGTGCCAGCAGCTTGGAGCCCCATTCACCCCTCCACTTT. Residues: CASSLEPHSPLHF. The chain recombines TRBV5-4 with TRBJ1-6, with D hard to call. Germline values: CDR1 SGHNT, CDR2 YYREEE (reference sequence). The V gene lost 0 bases and the J gene lost 8 bases, with 6 bases spanning the gap. This CDR3 is 13 amino acids long.

In this sample, this clonotype turned up many times. This chain joins TRBV12-3 or TRBV12-4 and TRBJ2-7, with D perhaps TRBD1 (7 bases). V lost 6 bases and J lost 4, with 19 bases in between. The CDR3 has 15 amino acids. The CDR3 region is CASSGGGPGRYEQYF. CDR3 bases: TGTGCCAGCAGCGGAGGGGGCCCAGGGAGGTACGAGCAGTACTTC.

This clonotype appeared a few times. The chain links TRBV24-1 to TRBJ1-2; 11 bases agree with TRBD1. V trimming: 9 bases; J trimming: 3 bases; junction bases outside the gene matches: 5. CDR1 and CDR2 from the germline V gene are KGHDR and SFDVKD. This CDR3 region has 14 residues. The CDR3 protein is CATRGTGGDYGYTF. CDR3 DNA sequence: TGTGCCACCCGGGGGACAGGGGGGGACTATGGCTACACCTTC.

At least ten counts were recorded for this clonotype. This chain joins TRBV12-3 or TRBV12-4 and TRBJ1-2; D is undetermined. Trimming took off 3 bases at V and 8 bases at J, with 7 bases between the two ends. This CDR3 spans 11 amino acids. The CDR3 loop reads CASSLAGGYTF. CDR3 DNA: TGTGCCAGCAGTTTGGCCGGGGGCTACACCTTC.

This clonotype occurred many times. The chain recombines TRBV12-3 or TRBV12-4 with TRBJ1-2, with D unresolved. The CDR3 is 14 residues long. V was pared by 3 bases and J by 6 bases, with 14 bases between. CDR3 nucleotide sequence: TGTGCCAGCAGTTTTGGGCAGCGTCCTAATGGCTACACCTTC. The encoded protein is CASSFGQRPNGYTF.

This clonotype was counted between two and nine times. The chain joins TRBV6-5 to TRBJ2-3, with 9 positions matching TRBD1. The CDR3 contains 16 residues. Trimming removed 0 bases from V and 4 bases from J; junction bases left unmatched: 5. The germline gives CDR1 MNHEY, CDR2 SVGAGI. In DNA form, the CDR3 reads TGTGCCAGCAGTTACTCCCTTCGGACAGGGGCAGATACGCAGTATTTT. This encodes CASSYSLRTGADTQYF.

There are many counts of this clonotype. The J gene is TRBJ2-2, the V gene TRBV30; D is possibly TRBD1 (7 bases). Germline V gene lookup returns CDR1 GTSNPN and CDR2 SVGIG (reference sequence). This CDR3 region has 17 residues. V lost 2 bases, J lost 4 bases, and 20 bases lay in between. This CDR3 is CAWSSDRAVAVTGELFF. The DNA for the CDR3 is TGTGCCTGGAGTTCTGACAGGGCCGTAGCGGTCACCGGGGAGCTGTTTTTT.

The rearrangement joins TRBV20-1 to TRBJ2-7, with TRBD2 as a possible D gene (6 bases). Germline V gives CDR1 DFQATT, CDR2 SNEGSKA (reference sequence). Trimming stripped 6 bases from V and 2 bases from J, with 14 bases between. CDR3 length equals 13 residues. The CDR3 sequence: CSAPGTETYEQYF. The CDR3 coding sequence is TGCAGTGCCCCCGGGACTGAGACCTACGAGCAGTACTTC.

This clonotype was observed a few times. The rearrangement joins TRBV24-1 to TRBJ1-2; no firm D call. Germline V gene data show CDR1 as KGHDR and CDR2 as SFDVKD. V was trimmed by 1 base and J by 8 bases, leaving 10 bases between them. The CDR3 extends over 13 amino acids. The CDR3 reads CATSDFRTIGYTF. Written as DNA, the CDR3 is TGTGCCACCAGTGATTTCAGGACTATAGGCTACACCTTC.

This clonotype was recorded at least ten times. The J gene is TRBJ2-5, the V gene TRBV24-1; 9 bases match TRBD2. This CDR3 is built from 16 residues. Germline V gene data show CDR1 as KGHDR and CDR2 as SFDVKD. V lost 5 bases and J lost 3; bases outside the gene matches: 9. As DNA, the CDR3 is TGTGCCACCAGTGGGGAGGGCGCTAGCGGGGAAGAGACCCAGTACTTC. Its protein product is CATSGEGASGEETQYF.

This clonotype was observed a handful of times. V is TRBV4-2 and J is TRBJ2-3; D remains ambiguous. Trimming pared 4 bases from V and 0 bases from J, leaving 8 bases between. Germline loops: CDR1 LGHNA, CDR2 YNFKEQ. The CDR3 spans 14 residues. The CDR3 protein is CASSPGLSTDTQYF. The CDR3 nucleotides are TGTGCCAGCAGCCCCGGGCTGAGCACAGATACGCAGTATTTT.

V is TRBV27 and J is TRBJ2-7; TRBD1 matches 11 bases. The germline CDR1 and CDR2 sequences are MNHEY and SMNVEV (reference sequence). This CDR3 region has 15 residues. The ends lost 7 bases at V and 4 bases at J; junction bases unmatched: 9. The CDR3 is CASKTSGTGGYEQYF. The CDR3 DNA reads TGTGCCAGCAAGACATCCGGGACAGGGGGATACGAGCAGTACTTC.

This clonotype was seen a few times. V and J are TRBV29-1 and TRBJ1-2; 7 bases line up with TRBD1. Looked up from germline, CDR1 is SQVTM and CDR2 is ANQGSEA. The CDR3 extends over 12 amino acids. V shed 4 bases and J 7 bases; nucleotides not matched to a gene: 6. The DNA for the CDR3 is TGCAGCGTTGCCCCGTCAGGGGGTGGCTACACCTTC. It translates to CSVAPSGGGYTF.

The rearrangement links TRBV7-2 to TRBJ1-6, with D perhaps matching TRBD1 (5 bases). CDR1 SGHTA and CDR2 FQGNSA come from the germline V gene. The CDR3 has 16 residues. Trimming cost V 5 bases and J 10 bases, with 21 bases left between them. The CDR3 region is CASSLDSFNSGSPLHF. The CDR3 DNA reads as TGTGCCAGCAGCCTCGACAGTTTTAATTCGGGATCACCCCTCCACTTT. The entire variable domain, with the rest obtained from reference TRBV7-2 and TRBJ1-6, is as follows: GAGVSQSPSNKVTEKGKDVELRCDPISGHTALYWYRQSLGQGLEFLIYFQGNSAPDKSGLPSDRFSAERTGGSVSTLTIQRTQQEDSAVYLCASSLDSFNSGSPLHFGNGTRLTVT.

At least ten counts were recorded for this clonotype. As DNA, the CDR3 is TGTGCCAGCAGTTCGACACAGAGCTCCTACAATGAGCAGTTCTTC. Protein sequence: CASSSTQSSYNEQFF. J is TRBJ2-1 and V is TRBV27, with D unclear. Germline-derived CDR1 and CDR2 are MNHEY and SMNVEV (reference sequence). The germline V and J ends were trimmed by 4 bases and 0 bases, with 10 bases remaining between them. CDR3 length equals 15 residues.

The rearrangement joins TRBV3-1 to TRBJ1-1; no definite D call. Germline V CDR1 and CDR2: LGHDT, YNNKEL (reference sequence). The V gene lost 0 bases and the J gene lost 8 bases, with 13 bases spanning the gap. The CDR3 extends over 14 amino acids. DNA of the CDR3: TGTGCCAGCAGCCAAGACCCGAGGCCCGGGGAAGCTTTCTTT. Translated, it gives CASSQDPRPGEAFF.

There are a few counts of this clonotype. This could be a read error, since a much larger clone is one nucleotide away. V gene TRBV3-1 combines with J gene TRBJ2-3; D possibly corresponds to TRBD2 (6 bases). This CDR3 comprises 17 residues. The germline gives CDR1 LGHDT, CDR2 YNNKEL (reference sequence). The ends were cut back, 7 bases at V and 1 base at J, with 21 bases in the middle. CDR3 sequence (DNA): TGTGCCAGCAAGCCCGGGAGCGGCGCACCTGGCACAGATACGCAGTATTTT. Amino acid sequence: CASKPGSGAPGTDTQYF.

The chain has TRBV6-5 and TRBJ1-3, with 9 bases matching TRBD1. With 2 bases clipped from V and 4 bases from J, the junction kept 9 bases outside the gene matches. CDR1 is MNHEY and CDR2 is SVGAGI in the germline V gene. The CDR3 covers 17 residues. The CDR3 bases are TGTGCCAGCAGTTACGCCGGGACAGGGTTTCTGGGAAACACCATATATTTT. Protein sequence: CASSYAGTGFLGNTIYF.

There are many counts of this clonotype. CDR3 sequence: CAISAGTSGGTDTQYF. In DNA, the CDR3 is TGTGCCATCAGTGCGGGGACTAGCGGGGGCACAGATACGCAGTATTTT. V is TRBV10-3 and J is TRBJ2-3; the match to TRBD2 covers 13 bases. The germline CDR1 and CDR2 sequences are ENHRY and SYGVKD. This CDR3 region has 16 residues. With V trimmed by 4 bases and J by 1 base, 2 bases remained unmatched.

At least ten counts were recorded for this clonotype. The chain employs TRBV11-2 and TRBJ2-3; tentatively, D is TRBD1 (7 bases). This CDR3 has 14 amino acids. V gave up 2 bases and J gave up 3 bases, with 9 bases separating them. Germline CDR1 reads SGHAT; CDR2 reads FQNNGV. The DNA of the CDR3 is TGTGCCAGCAGCTTACAGGGGGGAACAGATACGCAGTATTTT. Translated: CASSLQGGTDTQYF.

The chain links TRBV5-5 to TRBJ2-7; 12 bases fit TRBD2. The CDR3 runs 15 residues. The V gene end was trimmed by 5 bases and the J gene end by 6 bases; junction bases not matched to a gene: 9. Germline V lookup: CDR1 SGHKS, CDR2 YYEKEE (reference sequence). The CDR3 DNA reads TGTGCCAGCAGGACGGCGGAACTAGCGGGAGGCGAGCAGTACTTC. Amino acids: CASRTAELAGGEQYF.

The rearrangement uses TRBV24-1 and TRBJ2-1; D gene unclear. Trimming pared 4 bases from V and 8 bases from J, leaving 8 bases between. CDR3 size: 12 residues. The V gene's germline CDR1 is KGHDR and CDR2 SFDVKD. CDR3 sequence (DNA): TGTGCCACCAGTGACAAAGGAGATGAGCAGTTCTTC. This encodes CATSDKGDEQFF.